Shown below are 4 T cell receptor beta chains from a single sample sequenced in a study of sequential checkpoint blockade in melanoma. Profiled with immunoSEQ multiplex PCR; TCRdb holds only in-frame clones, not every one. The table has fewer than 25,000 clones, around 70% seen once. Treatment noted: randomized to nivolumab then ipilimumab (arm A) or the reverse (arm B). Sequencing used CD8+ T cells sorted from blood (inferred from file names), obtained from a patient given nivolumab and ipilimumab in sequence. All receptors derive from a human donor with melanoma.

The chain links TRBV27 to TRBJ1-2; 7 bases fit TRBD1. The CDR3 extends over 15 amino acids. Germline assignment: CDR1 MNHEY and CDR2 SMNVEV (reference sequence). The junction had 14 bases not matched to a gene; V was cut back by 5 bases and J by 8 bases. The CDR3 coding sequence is TGTGCCAGCAGTCCCAGCCTCGACAGGGAGAACGGCTACACCTTC. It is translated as CASSPSLDRENGYTF.

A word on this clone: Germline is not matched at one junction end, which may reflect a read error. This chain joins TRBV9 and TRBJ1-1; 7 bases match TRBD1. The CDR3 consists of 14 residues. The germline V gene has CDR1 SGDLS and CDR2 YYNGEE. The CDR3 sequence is CASSAFRGNAEAFF. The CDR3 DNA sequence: TGTGCCAGCAGCGCTTTCAGGGGGAACGCTGAAGCTTTCTTT.

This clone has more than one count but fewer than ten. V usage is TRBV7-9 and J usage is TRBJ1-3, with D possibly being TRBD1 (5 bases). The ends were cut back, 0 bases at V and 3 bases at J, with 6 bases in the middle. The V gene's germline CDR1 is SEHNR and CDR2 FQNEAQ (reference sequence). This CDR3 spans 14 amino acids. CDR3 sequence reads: CASSLAGVGNTIYF. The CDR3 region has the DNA TGTGCCAGCAGCTTAGCAGGGGTTGGAAACACCATATATTTT.

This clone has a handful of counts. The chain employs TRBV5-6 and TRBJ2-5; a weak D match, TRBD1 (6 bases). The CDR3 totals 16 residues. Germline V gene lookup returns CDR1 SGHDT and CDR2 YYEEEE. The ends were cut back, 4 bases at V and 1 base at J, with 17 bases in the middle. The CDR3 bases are TGTGCCAGCAGCCTGGAGTTACAGGGTATCCAAGAGACCCAGTACTTC. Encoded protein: CASSLELQGIQETQYF.